This is a list of T cell receptor beta chains from one sample in a study of vaccination effects on CD4 cells after COVID-19. TCRdb's copy holds only in-frame clones and misses some; the assay was immunoSEQ multiplex PCR. The data hold around 68,000 clones, with about four fifths observed a single time. Their specific antigens are unknown. The material was CD4+ T cells from PBMCs cultured with SARS-CoV-2 spike peptides, obtained before COVID-19 vaccination. These receptors were collected from a human donor who received a COVID-19 vaccine. Both conserved end residues are part of each CDR3. A D gene is named only where the DNA matches it firmly. Expanded clones get a size class; other rows say once, few or many, or leave the size out.

cdr3_aa: CASSVVPGMNTEAFF; cdr3_nt: TGTGCCAGCAGCGTAGTCCCGGGAATGAACACTGAAGCTTTCTTT; clone_size: .; j_call: TRBJ1-1; v_call: TRBV9; d_call: .
cdr3_aa: CASSVVGGSTEAFF; cdr3_nt: TGTGCCAGCAGCGTCGTGGGTGGGAGCACTGAAGCTTTCTTT; clone_size: .; j_call: TRBJ1-1; v_call: TRBV9; d_call: .
cdr3_aa: CASSVGLAPGELFF; cdr3_nt: TGTGCCAGCAGCGTTGGACTAGCACCCGGGGAGCTGTTTTTT; clone_size: few; j_call: TRBJ2-2; v_call: TRBV9; d_call: TRBD2
cdr3_aa: CASSVAGAEGSPLHF; cdr3_nt: TGTGCCAGCAGCGTAGCAGGGGCCGAAGGTTCACCCCTCCACTTT; clone_size: .; j_call: TRBJ1-6; v_call: TRBV9; d_call: .
cdr3_aa: CASSLVGTGGPNEQFF; cdr3_nt: TGTGCCAGCAGCTTGGTGGGGACAGGGGGCCCCAATGAGCAGTTCTTC; clone_size: once; j_call: TRBJ2-1; v_call: TRBV5-4; d_call: TRBD1
cdr3_aa: CASSLTKGLGYTF; cdr3_nt: TGTGCCAGCAGCTTAACGAAGGGGCTAGGCTACACCTTC; clone_size: .; j_call: TRBJ1-2; v_call: TRBV7-8; d_call: .
cdr3_aa: CASSLGLAEIWYF; cdr3_nt: TGTGCCAGCTCACTCGGACTAGCGGAAATCTGGTACTTC; clone_size: .; j_call: TRBJ2-5; v_call: TRBV18; d_call: TRBD2
cdr3_aa: CASRPSNTGELFF; cdr3_nt: TGTGCCAGTAGACCTTCGAACACCGGGGAGCTGTTTTTT; clone_size: .; j_call: TRBJ2-2; v_call: TRBV24-1; d_call: .
cdr3_aa: CASGQLGMNTEAFF; cdr3_nt: TGTGCCAGCGGGCAGCTCGGGATGAACACTGAAGCTTTCTTT; clone_size: .; j_call: TRBJ1-1; v_call: TRBV3-1/TRBV3-2; d_call: .
cdr3_aa: CASPNRPGSREEETQYF; cdr3_nt: TGTGCCAGCCCCAACCGACCAGGGAGTAGAGAAGAAGAGACCCAGTACTTC; clone_size: .; j_call: TRBJ2-5; v_call: TRBV5-8; d_call: .
cdr3_aa: CASTTTGFNSPLHF; cdr3_nt: TGTGCCAGCACCACGACAGGGTTTAATTCACCCCTCCACTTT; clone_size: .; j_call: TRBJ1-6; v_call: TRBV6-5; d_call: TRBD1
cdr3_aa: CATRGGLGGVAGEPSYNEQFF; cdr3_nt: TGTGCCACCAGGGGAGGCCTGGGTGGGGTAGCGGGCGAACCTTCCTACAATGAGCAGTTCTTC; clone_size: .; j_call: TRBJ2-1; v_call: TRBV24-1; d_call: TRBD2
cdr3_aa: CASSPKTATNEKLFF; cdr3_nt: TGTGCCAGCAGCCCAAAAACTGCAACTAATGAAAAACTGTTTTTT; clone_size: .; j_call: TRBJ1-4; v_call: TRBV7-2; d_call: .
cdr3_aa: CAWRYRQGPNYGYTF; cdr3_nt: TGTGCCTGGAGATATCGACAGGGTCCTAACTATGGCTACACCTTC; clone_size: .; j_call: TRBJ1-2; v_call: TRBV30; d_call: TRBD1
cdr3_aa: CASSAGTAPYGYTF; cdr3_nt: TGTGCCAGCAGCGCCGGGACAGCCCCCTATGGCTACACCTTC; clone_size: .; j_call: TRBJ1-2; v_call: TRBV9; d_call: TRBD1
cdr3_aa: CATSRAGGNQPQHF; cdr3_nt: TGTGCCACCAGCAGAGCGGGGGGCAATCAGCCCCAGCATTTT; clone_size: few; j_call: TRBJ1-5; v_call: TRBV15; d_call: .
cdr3_aa: CATSDPRVAYGYTF; cdr3_nt: TGTGCCACCAGTGACCCCCGCGTCGCGTATGGCTACACCTTC; clone_size: few; j_call: TRBJ1-2; v_call: TRBV24-1; d_call: .
cdr3_aa: CAAGGTGGQETQYF; cdr3_nt: TGTGCCGCAGGGGGTACAGGGGGGCAAGAGACCCAGTACTTC; clone_size: .; j_call: TRBJ2-5; v_call: TRBV10-3; d_call: TRBD1
cdr3_aa: CASGPAGHQFNQPQHF; cdr3_nt: TGTGCTAGTGGTCCGGCAGGTCACCAATTCAATCAGCCCCAGCATTTT; clone_size: .; j_call: TRBJ1-5; v_call: TRBV12-5; d_call: .
cdr3_aa: CASSDRRGVADTQYF; cdr3_nt: TGTGCCAGCAGTGACAGGAGGGGAGTCGCGGATACGCAGTATTTT; clone_size: .; j_call: TRBJ2-3; v_call: TRBV25-1; d_call: .
cdr3_aa: CASSLDYPGNTIYF; cdr3_nt: TGTGCCAGCAGCTTAGACTACCCTGGAAACACCATATATTTT; clone_size: once; j_call: TRBJ1-3; v_call: TRBV7-8; d_call: .
cdr3_aa: CSVEGQGFLGEQFF; cdr3_nt: TGCAGCGTAGAGGGACAGGGGTTCCTCGGTGAGCAGTTCTTC; clone_size: .; j_call: TRBJ2-1; v_call: TRBV29-1; d_call: TRBD1
cdr3_aa: CASSPRGGRPDTQYF; cdr3_nt: TGTGCCAGCAGCCCGAGGGGGGGGCGGCCAGATACGCAGTATTTT; clone_size: .; j_call: TRBJ2-3; v_call: TRBV7-9; d_call: .
cdr3_aa: CASSLRWGGPTGELFF; cdr3_nt: TGTGCCAGCAGCTTAAGGTGGGGGGGCCCCACCGGGGAGCTGTTTTTT; clone_size: .; j_call: TRBJ2-2; v_call: TRBV7-2; d_call: .
cdr3_aa: CASSEFRQNTEAFF; cdr3_nt: TGTGCCAGCAGTGAATTCCGACAGAACACTGAAGCTTTCTTT; clone_size: .; j_call: TRBJ1-1; v_call: TRBV25-1; d_call: .
cdr3_aa: CASSFGLAVYNEQFF; cdr3_nt: TGTGCCAGCAGCTTCGGACTAGCGGTTTACAATGAGCAGTTCTTC; clone_size: .; j_call: TRBJ2-1; v_call: TRBV5-8; d_call: TRBD2
cdr3_aa: CASSPLGETQYF; cdr3_nt: TGTGCCAGCAGCCCCCTGGGGGAGACCCAGTACTTC; clone_size: .; j_call: TRBJ2-5; v_call: TRBV9; d_call: .
cdr3_aa: CASSRLVSTDTQYF; cdr3_nt: TGTGCCAGCAGCCGCCTCGTTAGCACAGATACGCAGTATTTT; clone_size: .; j_call: TRBJ2-3; v_call: TRBV13; d_call: .
cdr3_aa: CASSPARGDEQFF; cdr3_nt: TGTGCCAGCTCACCAGCGCGGGGGGACGAGCAGTTCTTC; clone_size: .; j_call: TRBJ2-1; v_call: TRBV18; d_call: TRBD2
cdr3_aa: CSVADDTPQPQHF; cdr3_nt: TGCAGCGTTGCGGATGACACGCCGCAGCCCCAGCATTTT; clone_size: .; j_call: TRBJ1-5; v_call: TRBV29-1; d_call: .
cdr3_aa: CASSSLAGGLNEQFF; cdr3_nt: TGTGCCAGCAGCTCTCTTGCGGGGGGGCTCAATGAGCAGTTCTTC; clone_size: once; j_call: TRBJ2-1; v_call: TRBV6-5; d_call: TRBD2
cdr3_aa: CASSPSIGPDTQYF; cdr3_nt: TGTGCCAGCAGCCCTAGCATCGGCCCCGATACGCAGTATTTT; clone_size: .; j_call: TRBJ2-3; v_call: TRBV6-2/TRBV6-3; d_call: .
cdr3_aa: CASTPGRGGANVLTF; cdr3_nt: TGTGCCAGCACACCGGGGAGGGGTGGGGCCAACGTCCTGACTTTC; clone_size: .; j_call: TRBJ2-6; v_call: TRBV21-1; d_call: .
cdr3_aa: CASSGQINEKLFF; cdr3_nt: TGTGCCAGCAGCGGACAGATTAATGAAAAACTGTTTTTT; clone_size: .; j_call: TRBJ1-4; v_call: TRBV12-3/TRBV12-4; d_call: .
cdr3_aa: CASSLGTEGDEQFF; cdr3_nt: TGCGCCAGCAGCTTGGGGACAGAGGGGGATGAGCAGTTCTTC; clone_size: .; j_call: TRBJ2-1; v_call: TRBV5-1; d_call: .
cdr3_aa: CASSRGHPEPETQYF; cdr3_nt: TGTGCCAGCAGCCGAGGACACCCGGAGCCAGAGACCCAGTACTTC; clone_size: once; j_call: TRBJ2-5; v_call: TRBV3-1/TRBV3-2; d_call: .
cdr3_aa: CASSPDVWTGALFGNQPQHF; cdr3_nt: TGTGCCAGCAGCCCTGACGTTTGGACAGGGGCGTTATTTGGCAATCAGCCCCAGCATTTT; clone_size: .; j_call: TRBJ1-5; v_call: TRBV7-8; d_call: TRBD1
cdr3_aa: CASSFGTGGNGANVLTF; cdr3_nt: TGTGCCAGCAGTTTCGGGACAGGGGGAAACGGGGCCAACGTCCTGACTTTC; clone_size: .; j_call: TRBJ2-6; v_call: TRBV27; d_call: TRBD1
cdr3_aa: CASRRLEGSDYGYTF; cdr3_nt: TGTGCCAGCAGAAGGTTAGAGGGGAGCGACTATGGCTACACCTTC; clone_size: few; j_call: TRBJ1-2; v_call: TRBV7-9; d_call: .
cdr3_aa: CASSVGLADGYTF; cdr3_nt: TGTGCCAGCAGCGTAGGCCTCGCAGATGGCTACACCTTC; clone_size: .; j_call: TRBJ1-2; v_call: TRBV9; d_call: .
cdr3_aa: CASSYGWGGPDTQYF; cdr3_nt: TGTGCCAGCAGTTACGGTTGGGGGGGCCCAGATACGCAGTATTTT; clone_size: .; j_call: TRBJ2-3; v_call: TRBV6-5; d_call: .
cdr3_aa: CSASGTGNNEKLFF; cdr3_nt: TGCAGTGCCAGTGGGACAGGGAATAATGAAAAACTGTTTTTT; clone_size: once; j_call: TRBJ1-4; v_call: TRBV20-1; d_call: TRBD1
cdr3_aa: CASSYLSNYGYTF; cdr3_nt: TGTGCCAGCAGCTATTTGAGTAACTATGGCTACACCTTC; clone_size: .; j_call: TRBJ1-2; v_call: TRBV7-9; d_call: .
cdr3_aa: CASKPRGGLGGTNPYNEQFF; cdr3_nt: TGTGCCAGTAAGCCGCGAGGGGGCTTAGGTGGTACCAACCCCTACAATGAGCAGTTCTTC; clone_size: .; j_call: TRBJ2-1; v_call: TRBV19; d_call: TRBD1
cdr3_aa: CASSTSWGWQETQYF; cdr3_nt: TGTGCCAGTAGTACCTCTTGGGGGTGGCAAGAGACCCAGTACTTC; clone_size: once; j_call: TRBJ2-5; v_call: TRBV19; d_call: .
cdr3_aa: CSVRTGTTDTQYF; cdr3_nt: TGCAGCGTTCGGACAGGGACCACAGATACGCAGTATTTT; clone_size: .; j_call: TRBJ2-3; v_call: TRBV29-1; d_call: TRBD1
cdr3_aa: CASSYVAGVSNQPQHF; cdr3_nt: TGTGCCAGCAGTTACGTTGCAGGGGTTAGCAATCAGCCCCAGCATTTT; clone_size: .; j_call: TRBJ1-5; v_call: TRBV6-2/TRBV6-3; d_call: .
cdr3_aa: CASSQVGNTQYF; cdr3_nt: TGTGCCAGCAGCCAAGTTGGAAATACGCAGTATTTT; clone_size: .; j_call: TRBJ2-3; v_call: TRBV3-1/TRBV3-2; d_call: .
cdr3_aa: CASRFQGGDTQYF; cdr3_nt: TGTGCCAGCAGGTTCCAAGGGGGAGATACGCAGTATTTT; clone_size: .; j_call: TRBJ2-3; v_call: TRBV7-3; d_call: .
cdr3_aa: CASSRISSVGYTF; cdr3_nt: TGTGCCAGCTCGAGGATCTCTTCGGTTGGCTACACCTTC; clone_size: few; j_call: TRBJ1-2; v_call: TRBV6-5; d_call: .
cdr3_aa: CASSPRQGAVTDTQYF; cdr3_nt: TGCGCCAGCAGCCCTAGACAGGGGGCTGTGACAGATACGCAGTATTTT; clone_size: once; j_call: TRBJ2-3; v_call: TRBV4-3; d_call: TRBD1
cdr3_aa: CASSQVTGDLGETQYF; cdr3_nt: TGTGCCAGCAGCCAAGTCACAGGGGATTTGGGAGAGACCCAGTACTTC; clone_size: once; j_call: TRBJ2-5; v_call: TRBV4-2; d_call: TRBD1
cdr3_aa: CASSLGDRDTEAFF; cdr3_nt: TGCGCCAGCAGCTTGGGGGACAGGGACACTGAAGCTTTCTTT; clone_size: .; j_call: TRBJ1-1; v_call: TRBV5-1; d_call: TRBD1
cdr3_aa: CASSSGALGVGDTEAFF; cdr3_nt: TGTGCCAGCAGTTCTGGGGCCCTGGGAGTTGGTGACACTGAAGCTTTCTTT; clone_size: .; j_call: TRBJ1-1; v_call: TRBV28; d_call: .